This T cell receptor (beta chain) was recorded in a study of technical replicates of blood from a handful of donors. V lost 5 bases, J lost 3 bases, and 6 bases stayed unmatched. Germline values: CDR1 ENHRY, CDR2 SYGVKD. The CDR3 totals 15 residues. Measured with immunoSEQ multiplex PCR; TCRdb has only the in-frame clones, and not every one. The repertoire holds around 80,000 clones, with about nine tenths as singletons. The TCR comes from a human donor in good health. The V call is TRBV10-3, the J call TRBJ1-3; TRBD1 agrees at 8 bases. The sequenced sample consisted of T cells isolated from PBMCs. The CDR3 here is CAISLSGGSGNTIYF. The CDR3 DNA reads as TGTGCCATCAGTTTATCAGGGGGCAGTGGAAACACCATATATTTT.